Following are 5 T cell receptor beta chains from one sample sequenced in a study of shared clonotypes between healthy human individuals. TCRdb's copy holds only in-frame clones and misses some; the assay was immunoSEQ multiplex PCR. The sample includes approximately 500,000 clones, about four fifths seen only once; the top ten take roughly 13%. Sequencing was carried out using PBMCs. Receptors were obtained from a woman aged 35 to 49 in good health. Some clones in this sample may be carry-over from other donors' samples.

The V gene is TRBV19, the J gene TRBJ2-2, with unresolved D. Trimming pared 3 bases from V and 5 bases from J, leaving 7 bases between. CDR1 is LNHDA, CDR2 SQIVND, per germline (reference sequence). The CDR3 is 13 amino acids. In DNA form, the CDR3 reads TGTGCCAGTAGTATGTGGGCAACCGGGGAGCTGTTTTTT. Translation: CASSMWATGELFF.

This chain connects TRBV7-2 to TRBJ1-5; 7 bases are shared with TRBD1. The CDR3 extends over 13 amino acids. With 5 bases clipped from V and 7 bases from J, the junction kept 5 bases outside the gene matches. CDR1 SGHTA and CDR2 FQGNSA come from the germline V gene. The CDR3 DNA follows: TGTGCCAGCAGCCAGGGGGGGGGCCAGCCCCAGCATTTT. Translated, it gives CASSQGGGQPQHF.

Note on this clone: Different DNA sequences within this sample yield the same CDR3. The chain uses TRBV5-1 and TRBJ1-5; TRBD1 agrees at 10 bases. CDR3 length: 14 residues. The trim removed 3 bases at V and 4 bases at J, leaving 1 base unmatched. Germline CDR1 SGHRS, CDR2 YFSETQ. The CDR3 nucleotides are TGCGCCAGCAGCTGGACAGGGGGAAATCAGCCCCAGCATTTT. Amino acids: CASSWTGGNQPQHF.

V gene TRBV18 combines with J gene TRBJ1-1; TRBD1 might be the D (5 bases). V gave up 3 bases and J gave up 6 bases, with 20 bases separating them. Germline assignment: CDR1 KGHSH and CDR2 LQKENI. The CDR3 has 16 residues. The CDR3 sequence: CASSPRFDGGLSEAFF. CDR3 DNA: TGTGCCAGCTCACCGAGATTCGACGGGGGTCTCTCTGAAGCTTTCTTT.

The genes are TRBV15 and TRBJ2-3; TRBD2 matches at 7 bases. J was trimmed by 4 bases and V by 9 bases; bases with no gene match: 13. CDR1 is LNHNV and CDR2 is YYDKDF in the germline V gene (reference sequence). The CDR3 sequence is 15 residues long. This CDR3 is CATNSETSVPDTQYF. In DNA form, the CDR3 reads TGTGCCACTAACTCGGAAACTAGCGTTCCAGATACGCAGTATTTT.